The 28 T cell receptor beta chains reported below all come from one sample, sequenced in a study of blood T cells in healthy people across ages. It was with a sample-barcoded 5' primer and a J-beta primer mix that a second PCR of about 6 to 12 cycles was run. TCRdb re-derived calls from the 5' RACE reads in MiXCR, one entry per CDR3 protein. The sample consists of about 970,000 distinct CDR3 sequences, just over 50% of them appearing once. What was sequenced was blood. The receptor source for this set is a woman aged 60-75 years in good health.

Only a few counts were recorded for this clonotype. The rearrangement uses TRBV9 and TRBJ2-3, with D perhaps TRBD2 (6 bases). The CDR3 totals 15 residues. Germline V gene sequence: CDR1 SGDLS, CDR2 YYNGEE. V gave up 0 bases and J gave up 0 bases, with 8 bases separating them. CDR3 sequence: CASSVGEASTDTQYF. The CDR3 DNA reads as TGTGCCAGCAGCGTAGGGGAGGCCAGCACAGATACGCAGTATTTT.

This clonotype has only a few counts. This chain uses TRBV6-5 with TRBJ2-4; tentatively, D is TRBD1 (6 bases). CDR1 is MNHEY, CDR2 SVGAGI, per germline. Deletions cut 6 bases from V and 9 bases from J, with 12 bases between. This CDR3 spans 12 amino acids. The CDR3 DNA sequence: TGTGCCAGCAGCCGGACAGAAGGCATTCAGTACTTC. Translating gives CASSRTEGIQYF.

J is TRBJ2-3 and V is TRBV15, with D hard to call. CDR3 length equals 14 residues. Germline values: CDR1 LNHNV, CDR2 YYDKDF (reference sequence). The V end was cut by 0 bases, the J end by 6 bases, with 10 bases between. The CDR3: CATSRDKGWDTQYF. Written as DNA, the CDR3 is TGTGCCACCAGCAGAGATAAGGGTTGGGATACGCAGTATTTT.

This clonotype was observed a few times. V gene TRBV7-2 combines with J gene TRBJ2-5, with 8 bases matching TRBD1. Germline V lookup: CDR1 SGHTA, CDR2 FQGNSA. The CDR3 extends over 15 amino acids. After removal of 6 bases from V and 1 base from J, the junction contained 7 bases not matched to a gene. CDR3 nucleotides: TGTGCCAGCAGGGAAGGACAGGGCTTCCAAGAGACCCAGTACTTC. It is translated as CASREGQGFQETQYF.

The chain has TRBV6-2 or TRBV6-3 and TRBJ2-3; 9 bases map to TRBD1. Germline V gives CDR1 MNHEY, CDR2 SVGEGT. V dropped 4 bases and J dropped 4; count of bases not matched to a gene: 6. This CDR3 has 15 amino acids. CDR3 in amino acids: CASSLGQGRADTQYF. The CDR3 DNA follows: TGTGCCAGCAGTTTAGGACAGGGGAGGGCAGATACGCAGTATTTT.

This chain connects TRBV30 to TRBJ2-3; 8 bases fit TRBD2. Trimming at V came to 2 bases and at J to 5 bases, leaving 15 bases not matched to a gene. CDR1 and CDR2 (germline): GTSNPN, SVGIG (reference sequence). The length of the CDR3 is 17 residues. The CDR3 DNA follows: TGTGCCTGGAGTCGAAGTACCGGGACTAGAGCTGGAGATACGCAGTATTTT. It specifies CAWSRSTGTRAGDTQYF.

This clonotype was counted between two and nine times. This rearrangement joins TRBV6-5 to TRBJ1-6; weak D call: TRBD1 (5 bases). Trimming took 4 bases from V and 6 from J, leaving 13 bases between them. Germline-derived CDR1 and CDR2 are MNHEY and SVGAGI. The CDR3 extends over 15 amino acids. The CDR3 region is CASSLSGQFNSPLHF. CDR3 nucleotides: TGTGCCAGCAGTTTATCAGGGCAATTTAATTCACCCCTCCACTTT.

There are a few counts of this clonotype. The chain has TRBV5-1 and TRBJ2-5, with D uncertain. CDR3 length equals 12 residues. Deletions cut 0 bases from V and 11 bases from J, with 11 bases between. The germline V gene has CDR1 SGHRS and CDR2 YFSETQ. In DNA form, the CDR3 reads TGCGCCAGCAGCTTGGTAGGTCCTGAGCAGTACTTC. As protein: CASSLVGPEQYF.

This clonotype was detected many times. The chain couples TRBV7-3 to TRBJ2-1; D ambiguous. Germline loops: CDR1 SGHTA, CDR2 FQGTGA. This CDR3 region has 12 residues. V was clipped by 5 bases and J by 10 bases, with 12 bases between them. DNA of the CDR3: TGTGCCAGCAGCGATGCCTCCCGCGAGCAGTTCTTC. Protein: CASSDASREQFF.

CDR3 residues: CASSGHGSLYNEQFF. The CDR3 nucleotides are TGTGCCAGCAGCGGCCACGGCTCCCTCTACAATGAGCAGTTCTTC. The rearrangement joins TRBV7-9 to TRBJ2-1; D not resolved. CDR1 is SEHNR, CDR2 FQNEAQ, per germline (reference sequence). Trimming took off 5 bases at V and 3 bases at J, with 14 bases between the two ends. The CDR3 totals 15 residues. Combining the CDR3 with reference TRBV7-9 and TRBJ2-1 gives the whole variable domain DTGVSQNPRHKITKRGQNVTFRCDPISEHNRLYWYRQTLGQGPEFLTYFQNEAQLEKSRLLSDRFSAERPKGSFSTLEIQRTEQGDSAMYLCASSGHGSLYNEQFFGPGTRLTVL.

The rearrangement joins TRBV12-3 or TRBV12-4 to TRBJ2-3; unclear D gene. The CDR3 runs 11 residues. V was cut by 6 bases and J by 4 bases, with 5 bases left in between. The CDR3: CASRISDTQYF. The CDR3 nucleotides are TGTGCCAGCAGGATCTCAGATACGCAGTATTTT.

The chain uses TRBV13 and TRBJ2-5; a weak D match, TRBD2 (6 bases). The J call may be mistaken, given a closer DNA end match to TRBJ2-7. Per the germline V gene, CDR1 is PRHDT and CDR2 is FYEKMQ (reference sequence). The CDR3 runs 16 residues. CDR3 bases: TGTGCCAGCAGCTTAAGAGCGGGTAACTTACAGTCCGAGCAGTACTTC. It encodes CASSLRAGNLQSEQYF.

Only a few counts were recorded for this clonotype. V and J are TRBV7-2 and TRBJ2-1; 11 bases agree with TRBD2. V dropped 11 bases and J dropped 10; count of bases not matched to a gene: 7. The CDR3 sequence is 12 residues long. Germline V gives CDR1 SGHTA, CDR2 FQGNSA. The CDR3 here is CAGIPSGREQFF. The CDR3 DNA sequence: TGTGCCGGAATACCTAGCGGGAGGGAGCAGTTCTTC.

In its sample, this clonotype was seen a few times. The chain recombines TRBV25-1 with TRBJ1-5; TRBD1 might be the D (5 bases). The V gene's germline CDR1 is MGHDK and CDR2 SYGVNS. Trimming stripped 2 bases from V and 0 bases from J, with 8 bases between. The length of the CDR3 is 15 residues. The CDR3 bases are TGTGCCAGCAGTGAAGGGACTCTTAGCAATCAGCCCCAGCATTTT. Its protein is CASSEGTLSNQPQHF.

The chain joins TRBV6-5 to TRBJ2-7; D is ambiguous. Trimming stripped 6 bases from V and 0 bases from J, with 15 bases between. CDR3 length equals 15 residues. CDR1 and CDR2 from the germline V gene are MNHEY and SVGAGI. CDR3 nucleotides: TGTGCCAGCAGGCCCCGGTGGCGGAGCTCCTACGAGCAGTACTTC. It translates to CASRPRWRSSYEQYF.

Only one count was recorded for this clonotype. A junction end diverges from the germline sequence, so it may reflect a read error. This rearrangement joins TRBV27 to TRBJ2-3, with TRBD2 matching 8 bases. The germline V gene encodes CDR1 MNHEY and CDR2 SMNVEV (reference sequence). The CDR3 consists of 16 residues. DNA of the CDR3: TGTGCCAGCAGTTTGCGAGCGGGAGCGGGCACAGAGACGCAGTATTTT. Its translation: CASSLRAGAGTETQYF.

This clonotype was counted at least ten times. The V gene is TRBV10-3, the J gene TRBJ2-1; D gene uncertain. Trimming cost V 7 bases and J 3 bases, with 4 bases left between them. The CDR3 sequence is 11 residues long. The germline CDR1 and CDR2 sequences are ENHRY and SYGVKD. This chain's CDR3 is CAIKDYNEQFF. Here the CDR3 DNA reads TGTGCCATCAAGGACTACAATGAGCAGTTCTTC.

This chain links TRBV3-1 with TRBJ2-7; 8 bases line up with TRBD2. V shed 0 bases, J shed 2 bases, and the junction held 12 bases outside the gene matches. CDR1 and CDR2 from the germline V gene are LGHDT and YNNKEL (reference sequence). The CDR3 runs 18 residues. CDR3 protein: CASSQEGGASGSPYEQYF. The CDR3, as DNA: TGTGCCAGCAGCCAAGAAGGGGGGGCTAGCGGGTCCCCCTACGAGCAGTACTTC.

The rearrangement uses TRBV2 and TRBJ2-5; D is undetermined. Trimming removed 5 bases at V and 0 bases at J, with 10 bases between. The CDR3 is 14 amino acids. Germline values: CDR1 SNHLY, CDR2 FYNNEI. The CDR3 here is CASSLGLNQETQYF. The CDR3 DNA reads TGTGCCAGCAGTTTGGGCCTGAACCAAGAGACCCAGTACTTC.

The chain uses TRBV7-9 and TRBJ1-4, with TRBD1 identical over 7 bases. Germline V gene data show CDR1 as SEHNR and CDR2 as FQNEAQ (reference sequence). The V segment lost 8 bases and the J segment 5 bases; nucleotides outside the gene matches: 8. The CDR3 loop spans 14 amino acids. The CDR3 DNA reads TGTGCCAGCGTCCTGGGACAGCACAATGAAAAACTGTTTTTT. This gives the protein CASVLGQHNEKLFF. The full variable domain, with the rest looked up from reference TRBV7-9 and TRBJ1-4, is DTGVSQNPRHKITKRGQNVTFRCDPISEHNRLYWYRQTLGQGPEFLTYFQNEAQLEKSRLLSDRFSAERPKGSFSTLEIQRTEQGDSAMYLCASVLGQHNEKLFFGSGTQLSVL.

For this clonotype: A read error may explain this, as a much larger clone is one base away. The chain combines TRBV29-1 with TRBJ1-2; TRBD1 matches 7 bases. Germline loops: CDR1 SQVTM, CDR2 ANQGSEA. Unmatched junction bases numbered 3, after V lost 7 bases and J lost 4 bases. The length of the CDR3 is 11 residues. Here the CDR3 DNA reads TGCAGCGGCGAGGGGGCCTATGGCTACACCTTC. Translated, it gives CSGEGAYGYTF.

V is TRBV19 and J is TRBJ2-7, with 12 bases lining up with TRBD2. The CDR3 contains 14 residues. Germline V gene sequence: CDR1 LNHDA, CDR2 SQIVND (reference sequence). Unmatched junction bases numbered 6, after V lost 7 bases and J lost 5 bases. Here the CDR3 DNA reads TGTGCCAGTAACGGACTAGCGGGATCGAACGAGCAGTACTTC. This translates into CASNGLAGSNEQYF.

The chain has TRBV7-6 and TRBJ2-4; no reliable D call. This CDR3 region has 15 residues. V lost 4 bases and J 0 bases, leaving 10 bases between the germline ends. CDR1 and CDR2 from the germline V gene are SGHVS and FNYEAQ. In DNA, the CDR3 is TGTGCCAGCAGCTCACTGACGGGAGCCAAAAACATTCAGTACTTC. Translation: CASSSLTGAKNIQYF.

This clonotype was seen only a few times. The chain recombines TRBV10-3 with TRBJ2-7, with D perhaps matching TRBD1 (6 bases). The CDR3 extends over 14 amino acids. Germline CDR1 is ENHRY and CDR2 is SYGVKD. Trimming removed 6 bases at V and 5 bases at J, with 17 bases between. The CDR3 DNA follows: TGTGCCATCAGCATACAGGGTCTTAAAAACGAGCAGTACTTC. Its translation is CAISIQGLKNEQYF.

This rearrangement joins TRBV12-3 or TRBV12-4 to TRBJ1-1; D is unclear. Trimming removed 11 bases from V and 1 base from J, with 20 bases in between. The CDR3 loop spans 15 amino acids. CDR3 region: CAGSTPGRGNTEAFF. CDR3 sequence (DNA): TGTGCCGGCTCGACGCCCGGACGGGGGAACACTGAAGCTTTCTTT.

V usage is TRBV29-1 and J usage is TRBJ1-2; the D is unclear. The ends were cut back, 1 base at V and 0 bases at J, with 12 bases in the middle. CDR1 and CDR2 (germline): SQVTM, ANQGSEA. CDR3 size: 15 residues. The CDR3 nucleotides read TGCAGCGTTGAAGCCAAACAAGAAACTAACTATGGCTACACCTTC. This encodes CSVEAKQETNYGYTF.

The chain uses TRBV24-1 and TRBJ2-6, with no clear D. V gave up 5 bases and J gave up 0 bases, with 16 bases separating them. The CDR3 totals 18 residues. In germline, CDR1 is KGHDR, CDR2 SFDVKD. CDR3 DNA: TGTGCCACCAGTGCGACAACCGAAGGATACTCTGGGGCCAACGTCCTGACTTTC. Residues: CATSATTEGYSGANVLTF.

To note about this clonotype: Sequence at one end of the junction differs from germline and may be a read error. The J gene is TRBJ2-7, the V gene TRBV4-1; 11 bases fit TRBD1. CDR3 size: 15 residues. CDR1 is MGHRA and CDR2 is YSYEKL in the germline V gene. CDR3 residues: CASSAGQGASHEQYF. As DNA, the CDR3 is TGCGCCAGCAGCGCCGGACAGGGGGCCTCCCACGAGCAGTACTTC.